One sample yielded the 19 T cell receptor beta chains listed below, sequenced in a study of T cells of healthy individuals. TCRdb re-called the 5' RACE reads with MiXCR, one entry per CDR3 protein. The sample has approximately 100,000 distinct CDR3 sequences, approximately 15% seen once; the top ten hold 6.2%. These TCRs come from a human donor in good health.

V usage is TRBV5-1 and J usage is TRBJ1-1; D gene ambiguous. V lost 0 bases and J 7 bases, leaving 16 bases between the germline ends. This CDR3 has 15 amino acids. Germline CDR1 reads SGHRS; CDR2 reads YFSETQ. As DNA, the CDR3 is TGCGCCAGCAGCTTGGGCTCGGGTAGAGCTTTTGAAGCTTTCTTT. This encodes CASSLGSGRAFEAFF. Looking up the rest from reference TRBV5-1 and TRBJ1-1 gives the full variable domain: KAGVTQTPRYLIKTRGQQVTLSCSPISGHRSVSWYQQTPGQGLQFLFEYFSETQRNKGNFPGRFSGRQFSNSRSEMNVSTLELGDSALYLCASSLGSGRAFEAFFGQGTRLTVV.

This clonotype was counted many times. This chain links TRBV7-6 with TRBJ1-4; no firm D call. The CDR3 totals 16 residues. CDR1 and CDR2 (germline): SGHVS, FNYEAQ. Trimming removed 2 bases at V and 8 bases at J, with 18 bases between. Here the CDR3 DNA reads TGTGCCAGCAGCTTAATGGGAGGAACTGTGGGCGAAAAACTGTTTTTT. This encodes CASSLMGGTVGEKLFF.

The table lists this clonotype with many counts. This chain connects TRBV4-3 to TRBJ1-2, with D unclear. The CDR3 is made up of 15 amino acids. Germline CDR1 LGHNA, CDR2 YSLEER. Trimming pared 0 bases from V and 4 bases from J, leaving 12 bases between. In nucleotides, the CDR3 is TGCGCCAGCAGCCAAGATCCCCGGGGTACCTATGGCTACACCTTC. Protein product: CASSQDPRGTYGYTF.

A few counts support this clonotype. This chain connects TRBV28 to TRBJ2-7; TRBD2 matches at 7 bases. This CDR3 region has 15 residues. Germline assignment: CDR1 MDHEN and CDR2 SYDVKM. V trimming: 5 bases; J trimming: 5 bases; junction bases outside the gene matches: 12. Here the CDR3 DNA reads TGTGCCAGCAGTCCACCGGGGGGATCCTGGGACGAGCAGTACTTC. This codes for CASSPPGGSWDEQYF.

This clonotype has a handful of counts. This chain joins TRBV15 and TRBJ1-4; weak D call: TRBD1 (5 bases). The germline CDR1 and CDR2 sequences are LNHNV and YYDKDF (reference sequence). The ends were cut back, 0 bases at V and 4 bases at J, with 9 bases in the middle. This CDR3 is 15 amino acids long. CDR3 residues: CATSRDRQGNEKLFF. CDR3 bases: TGTGCCACCAGCAGAGATCGCCAGGGTAATGAAAAACTGTTTTTT.

This chain uses TRBV4-1 with TRBJ1-5; possible D gene TRBD1, 6 bases. The V gene lost 3 bases and the J gene lost 6 bases, with 18 bases spanning the gap. The CDR3 has 16 amino acids. CDR1 MGHRA and CDR2 YSYEKL come from the germline V gene. CDR3 in amino acids: CASSQAAGGRSQPQHF. For the CDR3, the DNA is TGCGCCAGCAGCCAGGCTGCGGGGGGCCGGAGTCAGCCCCAGCATTTT.

The rearrangement uses TRBV27 and TRBJ2-5; 9 bases map to TRBD2. J gave up 5 bases and V 5 bases, and 12 bases lay outside the gene matches. The CDR3 has 16 residues. Per the germline V gene, CDR1 is MNHEY and CDR2 is SMNVEV (reference sequence). The CDR3 reads CASSPYLSGSRETQYF. Here the CDR3 DNA reads TGTGCCAGCAGTCCTTACCTTAGCGGGAGTAGGGAGACCCAGTACTTC.

This chain joins TRBV7-9 and TRBJ2-5; no clear D gene. Trimming cost V 3 bases and J 9 bases, with 8 bases left between them. Germline loops: CDR1 SEHNR, CDR2 FQNEAQ (reference sequence). The CDR3 spans 11 residues. CDR3 amino acids: CASSLPPAQYF. DNA of the CDR3: TGTGCCAGCAGCTTGCCCCCTGCCCAGTACTTC.

This CDR3 reads CASSVRQGAPEKLFF. The CDR3 DNA sequence: TGTGCCAGCAGCGTAAGACAGGGGGCGCCGGAAAAACTGTTTTTT. V usage is TRBV7-9 and J usage is TRBJ1-4, with 10 positions matching TRBD1. The CDR3 extends over 15 amino acids. With V trimmed by 5 bases and J by 8 bases, 8 bases remained unmatched. Per the germline V gene, CDR1 is SEHNR and CDR2 is FQNEAQ (reference sequence).

At least ten counts were recorded for this clonotype. This chain links TRBV5-1 with TRBJ2-1; perhaps TRBD1 as D (5 bases). CDR1 is SGHRS, CDR2 YFSETQ, per germline. The length of the CDR3 is 14 residues. The V and J ends lost 4 bases and 9 bases respectively, with 17 bases between them. CDR3 residues: CASSQGIGTVEQFF. The CDR3 DNA reads TGCGCCAGCAGCCAGGGTATTGGTACGGTTGAGCAGTTCTTC.

This clonotype was seen ten or more times. The CDR3 is CAISEGTSADTQYF. In DNA form, the CDR3 reads TGTGCCATCAGTGAAGGGACTAGCGCGGATACGCAGTATTTT. The rearrangement links TRBV10-3 to TRBJ2-3; TRBD2 matches 10 bases. V gave up 3 bases and J gave up 6 bases; unmatched junction bases: 3. Germline CDR1 ENHRY, CDR2 SYGVKD. The CDR3 length is 14 residues.

Ten or more counts support this clonotype. The chain carries TRBV2 and TRBJ1-5; the D gene is possibly TRBD1 (6 bases). Germline V gene data show CDR1 as SNHLY and CDR2 as FYNNEI. The CDR3 loop spans 14 amino acids. V dropped 6 bases and J dropped 6 bases, with 15 bases sitting between them. CDR3 amino acids: CASSPNRDRQPQHF. DNA for the CDR3: TGTGCCAGCAGCCCTAACAGGGACCGTCAGCCCCAGCATTTT. The full variable domain, with the rest looked up from reference TRBV2 and TRBJ1-5, is EPEVTQTPSHQVTQMGQEVILRCVPISNHLYFYWYRQILGQKVEFLVSFYNNEISEKSEIFDDQFSVERPDGSNFTLKIRSTKLEDSAMYFCASSPNRDRQPQHFGDGTRLSIL.

This clonotype showed up just a few times. The rearrangement links TRBV6-5 to TRBJ2-5; TRBD1 agrees at 9 bases. CDR1 and CDR2 from the germline V gene are MNHEY and SVGAGI. CDR3 size: 14 residues. V shed 0 bases and J 5 bases; nucleotides not matched to a gene: 1. The CDR3 DNA is TGTGCCAGCAGTTACTCCGGGACAGGGGAGACCCAGTACTTC. Encoded protein: CASSYSGTGETQYF.

This clonotype was seen ten or more times. Here the CDR3 DNA reads TGTGCCAGCAGCTTAGGGTTAGGGACAGGGGGCGGGAATGAGCAGTTCTTC. Amino acids: CASSLGLGTGGGNEQFF. The V and J genes are TRBV7-2 and TRBJ2-1; TRBD1 agrees at 12 bases. The CDR3 has 17 amino acids. V was pared by 1 base and J by 7 bases, with 8 bases of the junction left unmatched. The germline V gene has CDR1 SGHTA and CDR2 FQGNSA.

This chain joins TRBV6-1 and TRBJ2-4; 7 positions match TRBD1. This CDR3 comprises 15 residues. V was pared by 4 bases and J by 3 bases, with 6 bases of the junction left unmatched. The germline V gene has CDR1 MNHNS and CDR2 SASEGT. CDR3 nucleotides: TGTGCCAGCAGTGGACAGGGCGATCTCAAAAACATTCAGTACTTC. Translated, it gives CASSGQGDLKNIQYF.

The chain uses TRBV29-1 and TRBJ2-2; 8 bases match TRBD1. Per germline, CDR1 SQVTM and CDR2 ANQGSEA. V lost 6 bases to trimming and J lost 0 bases; unmatched junction nucleotides: 3. The CDR3 length is 14 residues. CDR3 sequence: CSVKQGANTGELFF. The CDR3 DNA is TGCAGCGTGAAACAGGGGGCGAACACCGGGGAGCTGTTTTTT.

This clonotype was counted ten times or more. The chain has TRBV6-2 or TRBV6-3 and TRBJ1-5; 10 bases are shared with TRBD1. Germline V lookup: CDR1 MNHEY, CDR2 SVGEGT. The CDR3 runs 16 residues. Losses at the gene ends were 8 bases for V and 3 bases for J; bases not matched to a gene: 10. CDR3 nucleotide sequence: TGTGCCAGCGAGGGACAGGGGCTTATCGACAATCAGCCCCAGCATTTT. This codes for CASEGQGLIDNQPQHF.

The chain recombines TRBV4-2 with TRBJ2-5; the match to TRBD2 covers 10 bases. This CDR3 has 17 residues. V lost 0 bases, J lost 5 bases, and 9 bases stayed unmatched. CDR1 and CDR2 from the germline V gene are LGHNA and YNFKEQ. As DNA, the CDR3 is TGTGCCAGCAGCCAAGATAGGGCCCCTAGCGGGGGCGAGACCCAGTACTTC. Its protein product is CASSQDRAPSGGETQYF.

The sample holds many counts of this clonotype. V gene TRBV29-1 combines with J gene TRBJ2-6; the D is unclear. CDR3 length equals 16 residues. From germline, CDR1 is SQVTM and CDR2 ANQGSEA. V dropped 4 bases and J dropped 2 bases, with 15 bases sitting between them. CDR3 loop: CSVGWDQIAGANVLTF. The DNA for the CDR3 is TGCAGCGTTGGATGGGATCAAATCGCTGGGGCCAACGTCCTGACTTTC.